This paragraph reports one TCR beta chain. The antigen remains unidentified. The data were taken from a study of beta chain features in type 1 diabetes. Broader study findings: Moderately but significantly shorter TCRB CDR3s were found in Type 1 diabetes patients in all four CD4+ subsets. Researchers could not determine here whether HLA type influences TCRB rearrangement.

Blood was collected once per donor into heparin, averaging approximately 110 mL. Via the markers CD45RO/CCR7/CD25/CD127/CD95/CD27, stem cell-like memory, regulatory, central memory and naive CD4+ cells were sorted. The isolated RNA, all of it, was reverse transcribed, so expressed TCRB transcripts were what got sequenced. Some clones are missing from TCRdb's copy, which holds only in-frame ones; the method was immunoSEQ multiplex PCR. The table lists about 660,000 clones, over 12% of them singletons. Sample: naive CD4+ T cells from blood. The source is a man between 18 and 35 years old with type 1 diabetes.

The CDR3 DNA reads TGTGCCTGGAGAAATTGGAGGGACAGCTACGAGCAGTACTTC. Protein: CAWRNWRDSYEQYF. This chain connects TRBV30 to TRBJ2-7, with a possible D match to TRBD1 (7 bases). There are 14 residues in the CDR3. Germline assignment: CDR1 GTSNPN and CDR2 SVGIG (reference sequence). V lost 3 bases, J lost 3 bases, and 15 bases lay in between.